This T cell receptor beta chain was obtained from a study of blood T cell repertoires in COVID-19. About the research overall: Some COVID-19 samples were acute and others convalescent; all came from the United States, Italy and Spain. PBMCs, B-cell-depleted T cells, or T cells provided the cDNA or gDNA that made up the material.

The V end lost 6 bases, the J end lost 5 bases, and 19 bases lay between the germline ends. CDR3 length: 14 residues. CDR1 and CDR2 (germline): GTSNPN, SVGIG (reference sequence). In the original workflow: Amplification of reference gene primers was used by the study to estimate nucleated cell counts. Libraries were prepared by immunoSEQ multiplex PCR; TCRdb keeps only in-frame clonotypes and omits some of them. V and J calls and clone size are given by that table; D and trimming were obtained from the DNA. This sample has 65,000 to 85,000 clones, with approximately 89% found just once. The chain carries TRBV30 and TRBJ1-2, with D possibly matching TRBD1 (5 bases). The sample consisted of peripheral blood. This TCR came from a man aged 45-60 years with active COVID-19. The DNA for the CDR3 is TGTGCCTGCCGGGGGGGGATCCTCTGGTATGGCTACACCTTC. This translates into CACRGGILWYGYTF.